The rows below give T cell receptor beta chains drawn from one sample of a study of CD8 T cells in Susac syndrome. MiXCR, run by TCRdb on the immunoSEQ multiplex PCR reads, gives a single entry per CDR3 protein. The table lists 100,000 to 150,000 distinct CDR3 sequences, just under 95% of them singletons. Specimen: CD8+ T cells from PBMCs. The receptors stem from a human donor with Susac syndrome. Both conserved end residues are part of each CDR3.

>TRBJ2-5|TRBV28|16
CASITRDYRNQETQYF
>TRBJ2-3|TRBV20-1|16
CSALHGLAVDSDTQYF
>TRBJ2-1|TRBV6-5|17
CASSYVTSGSSYNEQFF
>TRBJ2-5|TRBV28|13
CASSFGSTETQYF
>TRBJ2-3|TRBV11-2|15
CASSSLTSSPDTQYF
>TRBJ1-2|TRBV9|13
CASSVGQGPGYTF
>TRBJ1-1|TRBV10-3|13
CAINEGVGTEAFF
>TRBJ1-5|TRBV5-6|13
CASSLGDNQPQHF
>TRBJ2-1|TRBV25-1|13
CASSMGSDNEQFF
>TRBJ2-5|TRBV20-1|14
CSARTGTSTETQYF
>TRBJ2-3|TRBV15|16
CATSRGPGGRIDTQYF
>TRBJ1-1|TRBV12-3/TRBV12-4|11
CASRQNTEAFF
>TRBJ2-3|TRBV27|13
CASSLASPNTQYF
>TRBJ2-7|TRBV30|13
CAWSVSLAYEQYF
>TRBJ2-7|TRBV9|16
CASSDEGDSLPVEQYF
>TRBJ1-5|TRBV6-2/TRBV6-3|13
CASSPSDNQPQHF
>TRBJ1-5|TRBV6-1|15
CASKWFGQGKQPQHF
>TRBJ2-7|TRBV3-1|16
CASSPIVEQGGYEQYF
>TRBJ2-7|TRBV20-1|13
CSVVAGGPLEQYF
>TRBJ2-5|TRBV12-3/TRBV12-4|12
CASTGDQETQYF
>TRBJ1-5|TRBV24-1|15
CATSERDTESSPQHF
>TRBJ1-4|TRBV20-1|15
CSARDWTAPNEKLFF
>TRBJ2-7|TRBV20-1|15
CSASWLAGNSYEQYF
>TRBJ2-1|TRBV29-1|15
CSVVPTGIYYNEQFF